Below, one TCR beta chain is given with its context. Its matching antigen is unknown. The data originate from a study of cytomegalovirus exposure and HLA in healthy donors. Overall study findings and caveats: Prior analysis indicated that the majority of TCR beta V segments exhibited productivity approximately 87% or approximately 30% of the time.

A multiplex PCR was run with 60 Vbeta primers and 13 Jbeta primers. Data came from immunoSEQ multiplex PCR; TCRdb stores just in-frame clones and leaves some out. The table lists roughly 100,000 clones, over 60% of them singletons. Germline CDR1 and CDR2: MRHNA and SNTAGT. The CDR3 covers 12 residues. Trimming took off 3 bases at V and 5 bases at J, with 5 bases between the two ends. The V and J genes are TRBV6-4 and TRBJ2-1, with D maybe TRBD2 (5 bases). The TCR sequence derives from a male donor in good health and CMV-seropositive. Sequencing was performed on PBMCs. CDR3 sequence reads: CASSDSDNEQFF. As DNA, the CDR3 is TGTGCCAGCAGTGATAGCGACAATGAGCAGTTCTTC.